This T cell receptor beta chain was identified during a study of shared clonotypes between healthy human individuals. General observations from the study: Sharing across four donors was highest in naive CD4 (roughly 5%) and lowest in memory CD8 (approximately 0.4%).

The table came from immunoSEQ multiplex PCR; TCRdb's copy has only in-frame clones and leaves some out. This table has about 980,000 clones, approximately 80% appearing once. Germline V CDR1 and CDR2: SGHRS, YFSETQ. J lost 5 bases, V lost 4 bases, and 8 bases had no gene match. The CDR3 has 16 residues. On this clone itself: Its target is not known.

The chain recombines TRBV5-1 with TRBJ1-6; 8 positions match TRBD1. This TCR was recovered from a man between 18 and 29 years old in good health. Material for sequencing was memory CD4+ T cells sorted from blood. Regarding subset: CD45RA-negative fraction. CDR3 sequence reads: CASSTGGQANNSPLHF. As DNA, the CDR3 is TGCGCCAGCAGCACGGGGGGACAGGCGAATAATTCACCCCTCCACTTT.